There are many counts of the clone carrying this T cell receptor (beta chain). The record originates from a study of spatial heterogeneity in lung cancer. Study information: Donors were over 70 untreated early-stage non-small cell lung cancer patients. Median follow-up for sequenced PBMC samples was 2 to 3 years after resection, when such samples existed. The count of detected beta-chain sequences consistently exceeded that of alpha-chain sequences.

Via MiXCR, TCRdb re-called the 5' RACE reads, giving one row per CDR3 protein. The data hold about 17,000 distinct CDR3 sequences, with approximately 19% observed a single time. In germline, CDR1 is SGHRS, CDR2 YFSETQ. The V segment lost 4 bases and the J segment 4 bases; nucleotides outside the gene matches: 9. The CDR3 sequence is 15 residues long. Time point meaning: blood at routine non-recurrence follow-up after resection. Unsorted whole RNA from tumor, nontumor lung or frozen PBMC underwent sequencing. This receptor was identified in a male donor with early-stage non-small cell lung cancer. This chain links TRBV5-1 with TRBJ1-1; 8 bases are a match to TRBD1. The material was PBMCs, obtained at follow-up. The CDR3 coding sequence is TGCGCCAGCAGCGTAACAGGGGGAGAGACCACTGAAGCTTTCTTT. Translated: CASSVTGGETTEAFF.